This is a list of T cell receptor beta chains from one sample in a study of control samples from healthy donors and cancer patients. The protocol was immunoSEQ multiplex PCR, while the TCRdb copy is restricted to in-frame clones and leaves out a portion. The sample includes roughly 88,000 clones, around 85% of them seen just once. Sequenced: blood. The receptors were gathered from a man aged 25-45 years in good health. Both conserved end residues are part of each CDR3. The D gene is left open where the match is weak. Clone size appears in some rows only: once, few, many, or a class for an expanded clone.

DNA: TGTGCCAGCAGTGTCTCCGGACGGAGGATGGATTCACCCCTCCACTTT
CDR3: CASSVSGRRMDSPLHF
J: TRBJ1-6
V: TRBV6-1
D: .
size: few

DNA: TGTGCCAGCAGTTACGGAGGGACAGGGCTAAACACTGAAGCTTTCTTT
CDR3: CASSYGGTGLNTEAFF
J: TRBJ1-1
V: TRBV6-6
D: TRBD1
size: .

DNA: TGTGCCCCCGGGGGGGGGACAATGGACTCCTCCTACGAGCAGTACTTC
CDR3: CAPGGGTMDSSYEQYF
J: TRBJ2-7
V: TRBV19
D: TRBD2
size: .

DNA: TGTGCCAGCAGGAAGGCGGTTCAGGATGGTTCACCCCTCCACTTT
CDR3: CASRKAVQDGSPLHF
J: TRBJ1-6
V: TRBV6-5
D: .
size: .

DNA: TGTGCCAGCAGTTACTCGGCCGGGGCTGGGGCCAACGTCCTGACTTTC
CDR3: CASSYSAGAGANVLTF
J: TRBJ2-6
V: TRBV6-5
D: .
size: .

DNA: TGCGCCAGCAGCTTGGGGGACGAATCGTACGAGCAGTACTTC
CDR3: CASSLGDESYEQYF
J: TRBJ2-7
V: TRBV5-1
D: .
size: .

DNA: TGTGCCAGTAGTACAAAGCCGGGACAGGGGGAGTCCGGCTATGGCTACACCTTC
CDR3: CASSTKPGQGESGYGYTF
J: TRBJ1-2
V: TRBV19
D: TRBD1
size: few

DNA: TGTGCCAGCAGGAGAGGGGAAGGAAACACCATATATTTT
CDR3: CASRRGEGNTIYF
J: TRBJ1-3
V: TRBV12-3/TRBV12-4
D: .
size: .

DNA: TGTGCCAGCAGCCTAGCCGGGACATTGAACACTGAAGCTTTCTTT
CDR3: CASSLAGTLNTEAFF
J: TRBJ1-1
V: TRBV14
D: .
size: .

DNA: TGCGCCAGCAGTGTGACTAGCGGGGGACTAACCGGGGAGCTGTTTTTT
CDR3: CASSVTSGGLTGELFF
J: TRBJ2-2
V: TRBV10-1
D: TRBD2
size: .

DNA: TGTGCCAGCAGCCCGGCCGGGGGGACACGCACAGATACGCAGTATTTT
CDR3: CASSPAGGTRTDTQYF
J: TRBJ2-3
V: TRBV5-6
D: .
size: .

DNA: TGTGCCAGCAGAATCTCCGGACAGGGGGTTGATGGCTACACCTTC
CDR3: CASRISGQGVDGYTF
J: TRBJ1-2
V: TRBV6-5
D: TRBD1
size: .

DNA: TGTGCCAGCAGTCGACAGGGGGGCACTGAAGCTTTCTTT
CDR3: CASSRQGGTEAFF
J: TRBJ1-1
V: TRBV2
D: TRBD1
size: .

DNA: TGTGCCAGCAGCCGGACTGACAAACTGTTTTTT
CDR3: CASSRTDKLFF
J: TRBJ1-4
V: TRBV12-3/TRBV12-4
D: .
size: .

DNA: TGTGCCAGCAGTCAATCGTACAGGGGGAACTATGGCTACACCTTC
CDR3: CASSQSYRGNYGYTF
J: TRBJ1-2
V: TRBV7-9
D: TRBD1
size: .

DNA: TGTGCTAGTGGTTTGACAGGGGGGAACACTGAAGCTTTCTTT
CDR3: CASGLTGGNTEAFF
J: TRBJ1-1
V: TRBV12-5
D: TRBD1
size: .

DNA: TGTGCCAGCTCAGGGGGGGCGCTTCGGGAAAAACTGTTTTTT
CDR3: CASSGGALREKLFF
J: TRBJ1-4
V: TRBV18
D: .
size: .

DNA: TGTGCCAGCAGTTACGCGGCCGGGACAGTGGGTACTGAAGCTTTCTTT
CDR3: CASSYAAGTVGTEAFF
J: TRBJ1-1
V: TRBV6-6
D: TRBD1
size: .

DNA: TGTGCCATCAGTGAGTCGGCAGGGACCTACAATGAGCAGTTCTTC
CDR3: CAISESAGTYNEQFF
J: TRBJ2-1
V: TRBV10-3
D: .
size: .

DNA: TGTGCCAGCAGCCCACAGGGGTGGGAGCAGTTCTTC
CDR3: CASSPQGWEQFF
J: TRBJ2-1
V: TRBV5-6
D: TRBD1
size: once

DNA: TGCAGCGTTGAATCACTTACAGGAGAATACAATGAGCAGTTCTTC
CDR3: CSVESLTGEYNEQFF
J: TRBJ2-1
V: TRBV29-1
D: .
size: .

DNA: TGTGCCATCAGTGACACGGGACAGGGAGATTCACCCCTCCACTTT
CDR3: CAISDTGQGDSPLHF
J: TRBJ1-6
V: TRBV10-3
D: TRBD1
size: once

DNA: TGTGCCAGCAGCGTAGATGACTCGACAGATACGCAGTATTTT
CDR3: CASSVDDSTDTQYF
J: TRBJ2-3
V: TRBV9
D: .
size: .

DNA: TGTGCCAGCAGTGCACAGGAGAACACCGGGGAGCTGTTTTTT
CDR3: CASSAQENTGELFF
J: TRBJ2-2
V: TRBV2
D: .
size: few

DNA: TGTGCCATCAGCTTCTCAGGGGTGAACACTGAAGCTTTCTTT
CDR3: CAISFSGVNTEAFF
J: TRBJ1-1
V: TRBV10-3
D: .
size: .

DNA: TGCGCCAGCAGTGAGTCCAGGACAGGGGTGGATGAGCAGTTCTTC
CDR3: CASSESRTGVDEQFF
J: TRBJ2-1
V: TRBV10-1
D: TRBD1
size: .

DNA: TGTGCCAGCAGCTCCGACTACGGGACGTCTAGCACAGATACGCAGTATTTT
CDR3: CASSSDYGTSSTDTQYF
J: TRBJ2-3
V: TRBV7-8
D: .
size: .

DNA: TGTGCCAGTAGTATTGACAGGACCGGGGTTGGTTTCTTT
CDR3: CASSIDRTGVGFF
J: TRBJ1-1
V: TRBV19
D: .
size: once

DNA: TGTGCCAGCAGCTCAGCTGATAGCAATCAGCCCCAGCATTTT
CDR3: CASSSADSNQPQHF
J: TRBJ1-5
V: TRBV28
D: .
size: once

DNA: TGTGCCAGCAGCCAAGATCTGGCAACCAGCACCGGGGAGCTGTTTTTT
CDR3: CASSQDLATSTGELFF
J: TRBJ2-2
V: TRBV14
D: .
size: .

DNA: TGTGCCAGCACGGACACAAACTCTGGAAACACCATATATTTT
CDR3: CASTDTNSGNTIYF
J: TRBJ1-3
V: TRBV7-9
D: .
size: .

DNA: TGTGCCAGCAGCGCCAGGGACAGAGGGGGCTTGCACAATGAGCAGTTCTTC
CDR3: CASSARDRGGLHNEQFF
J: TRBJ2-1
V: TRBV9
D: TRBD1
size: .

DNA: TGTGCCACCAGCCCGACTAGCGGGGGGACTGGCTTCTCCTACAATGAGCAGTTCTTC
CDR3: CATSPTSGGTGFSYNEQFF
J: TRBJ2-1
V: TRBV24-1
D: TRBD2
size: few

DNA: TGTGCCAGCAGTTACTCTGGACAAAATAATCAGCCCCAGCATTTT
CDR3: CASSYSGQNNQPQHF
J: TRBJ1-5
V: TRBV6-6
D: .
size: .

DNA: TGCGCCAGCAGCTTAGATGGGGGACTTGAAGCTTTCTTT
CDR3: CASSLDGGLEAFF
J: TRBJ1-1
V: TRBV5-1
D: .
size: .

DNA: TGCGCCAGCAGCTTGGAGTTTTCGGGTCACGGAAACACCATATATTTT
CDR3: CASSLEFSGHGNTIYF
J: TRBJ1-3
V: TRBV5-1
D: .
size: .

DNA: TGCGCCAGCAGCTTGTCCGGAGGGGACGGGCAGCCCCAGCATTTT
CDR3: CASSLSGGDGQPQHF
J: TRBJ1-5
V: TRBV5-1
D: .
size: .

DNA: TGTGCCAGCAGCTTGGACAGAAGGGGCTACACCTTC
CDR3: CASSLDRRGYTF
J: TRBJ1-2
V: TRBV5-4
D: .
size: .

DNA: TGTGCCAGCAGCTTAGGGAAGGGGGAGCAGTTCTTC
CDR3: CASSLGKGEQFF
J: TRBJ2-1
V: TRBV7-6
D: .
size: .

DNA: TGTGCCAGCCGGGATATGGGACAGCTCGACGAGCAGTACTTC
CDR3: CASRDMGQLDEQYF
J: TRBJ2-7
V: TRBV14
D: TRBD1
size: .

DNA: TGTGCCAGCAGCGTCCGCGGAGGGAGGATAGATACCCCCTCTGGAAACACCATATATTTT
CDR3: CASSVRGGRIDTPSGNTIYF
J: TRBJ1-3
V: TRBV9
D: .
size: .

DNA: TGTGCCAGCTCACCGCCGGGTGTTCCCACTGAAGCTTTCTTT
CDR3: CASSPPGVPTEAFF
J: TRBJ1-1
V: TRBV18
D: .
size: .

DNA: TGTGCCAGCTCGGCAGGGGGGAATGAAAAACTGTTTTTT
CDR3: CASSAGGNEKLFF
J: TRBJ1-4
V: TRBV18
D: TRBD1
size: .

DNA: TGTGCCAGCAGCCTCGGTGATTCACCCCTCCACTTT
CDR3: CASSLGDSPLHF
J: TRBJ1-6
V: TRBV7-9
D: .
size: few

DNA: TGTGCCAGCAGAAGACCTACAGGGAACACTGAAGCTTTCTTT
CDR3: CASRRPTGNTEAFF
J: TRBJ1-1
V: TRBV28
D: .
size: .

DNA: TGTGCCAGCCGGAGGGCTAGCGCGAACACCGGGGAGCTGTTTTTT
CDR3: CASRRASANTGELFF
J: TRBJ2-2
V: TRBV13
D: .
size: .